Listed here are 32 T cell receptor beta chains from one sample, sequenced in a study of blood T cell repertoires in COVID-19. Some clones are missing from TCRdb's copy, which holds only in-frame ones; the method was immunoSEQ multiplex PCR. The sample includes approximately 200,000 clones, about nine tenths seen only once; the top ten take roughly 1.7%. Sequencing was carried out using peripheral blood. These receptor sequences come from a man aged 65 to 79 with acute or convalescent COVID-19.

The rearrangement links TRBV4-1 to TRBJ1-2, with 7 positions matching TRBD1. Germline assignment: CDR1 MGHRA and CDR2 YSYEKL. Losses at the gene ends were 1 base for V and 4 bases for J; bases not matched to a gene: 3. The CDR3 totals 14 residues. CDR3 loop: CASSQGQGSYGYTF. Written as DNA, the CDR3 is TGCGCCAGCAGCCAAGGACAGGGCAGCTATGGCTACACCTTC.

The V call is TRBV10-3, the J call TRBJ1-2, with 9 bases aligning to TRBD1. Germline CDR1 is ENHRY and CDR2 is SYGVKD. CDR3 length: 15 amino acids. Trimming at V came to 8 bases and at J to 6 bases, leaving 13 bases not matched to a gene. CDR3 loop: CAIGLSGTGIDGYTF. CDR3 in DNA: TGTGCCATCGGGCTATCCGGGACAGGGATCGATGGCTACACCTTC.

The chain joins TRBV12-3 or TRBV12-4 to TRBJ1-5; D might be TRBD1 (5 bases). The germline V and J ends were trimmed by 6 bases and 6 bases, with 12 bases remaining between them. The CDR3 loop spans 13 amino acids. CDR3 in DNA: TGTGCCAGCAGGGGGCGGGGGACTCAGCCCCAGCATTTT. Protein: CASRGRGTQPQHF.

This clone was counted a single time. This chain joins TRBV28 and TRBJ2-3; D unclear. CDR1 and CDR2 (germline): MDHEN, SYDVKM. V was clipped by 2 bases and J by 6 bases, with 12 bases between them. The CDR3 covers 14 residues. The DNA of the CDR3 is TGTGCCAGCAGTTTACCAGGAACTCAGGATACGCAGTATTTT. Its protein is CASSLPGTQDTQYF.

CDR3 coding DNA: TGTGCCAGCTCAGGAGGGAAAGAGACCCAGTACTTC. Translation gives CASSGGKETQYF. The rearrangement uses TRBV18 and TRBJ2-5, with TRBD2 as a possible D gene (6 bases). The CDR3 sequence is 12 residues long. Trimming shortened V by 5 bases and J by 3 bases, and 7 bases separated the two germline ends. Germline CDR1 is KGHSH and CDR2 is LQKENI.

This chain uses TRBV28 with TRBJ1-6; D gene ambiguous. V was clipped by 1 base and J by 10 bases, with 11 bases between them. The CDR3 is made up of 14 amino acids. Per the germline V gene, CDR1 is MDHEN and CDR2 is SYDVKM. The CDR3 nucleotides read TGTGCCAGCAGTTTATCGCGGGGTTGGTCACCCCTCCACTTT. Encoded protein: CASSLSRGWSPLHF.

The chain carries TRBV25-1 and TRBJ1-6; a weak D match, TRBD1 (5 bases). Germline V gene lookup returns CDR1 MGHDK and CDR2 SYGVNS. The CDR3 spans 14 residues. Trimming cost V 4 bases and J 2 bases, with 6 bases left between them. This chain's CDR3 is CASSGGAYNSPLHF. DNA for the CDR3: TGTGCCAGCAGTGGGGGCGCCTATAATTCACCCCTCCACTTT.

The V gene is TRBV15, the J gene TRBJ2-1; tentative D call: TRBD2 (6 bases). CDR3 length: 14 amino acids. Germline values: CDR1 LNHNV, CDR2 YYDKDF (reference sequence). Trimming removed 8 bases from V and 4 bases from J, with 15 bases in between. The CDR3 sequence: CATSTGVRYNEQFF. Written as DNA, the CDR3 is TGTGCCACCTCAACGGGAGTCCGGTACAATGAGCAGTTCTTC.

V is TRBV19 and J is TRBJ1-2; weak D call: TRBD1 (6 bases). The CDR3 spans 19 residues. V lost 3 bases to trimming and J lost 4 bases, with 27 bases between them. Germline CDR1 is LNHDA and CDR2 is SQIVND (reference sequence). This CDR3 is CASSIGGQYTKSSSYGYTF. In DNA, the CDR3 is TGTGCCAGTAGTATTGGGGGACAATACACGAAATCTTCCAGCTATGGCTACACCTTC.

The V gene is TRBV27, the J gene TRBJ2-4; D uncertain. The ends were cut back, 2 bases at V and 16 bases at J, with 6 bases in the middle. The germline gives CDR1 MNHEY, CDR2 SMNVEV (reference sequence). CDR3 length equals 9 residues. CDR3 protein: CASSLTAYF. CDR3 bases: TGTGCCAGCAGTTTAACTGCATACTTC.

The chain links TRBV28 to TRBJ2-4; TRBD2 agrees at 14 bases. The germline V gene encodes CDR1 MDHEN and CDR2 SYDVKM. The CDR3 extends over 22 amino acids. Unmatched junction bases numbered 17, after V lost 3 bases and J lost 1 base. CDR3: CASSFVWSSGLAGVYAKNIQYF. CDR3 sequence (DNA): TGTGCCAGCAGTTTCGTCTGGTCCTCGGGACTAGCGGGAGTGTATGCCAAAAACATTCAGTACTTC.

This sequence joins TRBV25-1 and TRBJ1-2; D gene unclear. The CDR3 is 11 residues long. Between the trimmed V and J ends, which lost 7 bases and 4 bases, there was a span of 7 bases. Germline CDR1 reads MGHDK; CDR2 reads SYGVNS. The CDR3 DNA sequence: TGTGCCAGCATGGGAGGCTATGGCTACACCTTC. It encodes CASMGGYGYTF.

This chain uses TRBV6-5 with TRBJ2-3; the D gene is possibly TRBD1 (6 bases). Deletions cut 7 bases from V and 2 bases from J, with 10 bases between. Germline loops: CDR1 MNHEY, CDR2 SVGAGI. This CDR3 contains 13 residues. The CDR3 is CASTRTDTDTQYF. CDR3 DNA: TGTGCCAGCACAAGGACAGACACAGATACGCAGTATTTT.

This clone was observed a single time. The chain couples TRBV2 to TRBJ2-1; 14 bases are a match to TRBD2. The junction had 6 bases not matched to a gene; V was cut back by 6 bases and J by 5 bases. Germline CDR1 reads SNHLY; CDR2 reads FYNNEI. The CDR3 runs 16 residues. In DNA, the CDR3 is TGTGCCAGCAGAGGGACTAGCGGGAGTTACCACAATGAGCAGTTCTTC. It yields the protein CASRGTSGSYHNEQFF. Supplemented by reference TRBV2 and TRBJ2-1, the full variable domain reads EPEVTQTPSHQVTQMGQEVILRCVPISNHLYFYWYRQILGQKVEFLVSFYNNEISEKSEIFDDQFSVERPDGSNFTLKIRSTKLEDSAMYFCASRGTSGSYHNEQFFGPGTRLTVL.

The genes are TRBV11-3 and TRBJ2-3; 7 bases are a match to TRBD2. Trimming removed 4 bases from V and 0 bases from J; junction bases left unmatched: 7. CDR1 is SGHNT, CDR2 YENEEA, per germline. The CDR3 totals 16 residues. The CDR3 loop reads CASSSPGGLSTDTQYF. DNA of the CDR3: TGTGCCAGCAGCTCCCCGGGGGGATTGAGCACAGATACGCAGTATTTT.

The chain's CDR3 is CASSLGASGRREQFF. CDR3 nucleotides: TGTGCCAGCAGTTTAGGAGCTAGCGGGAGGCGTGAGCAGTTCTTC. The chain joins TRBV28 to TRBJ2-1, with TRBD2 matching over 11 bases. J gave up 9 bases and V 2 bases, and 6 bases lay outside the gene matches. This CDR3 region has 15 residues. Germline-derived CDR1 and CDR2 are MDHEN and SYDVKM.

The V call is TRBV27, the J call TRBJ2-1; TRBD2 matches 10 bases. Germline trimming cut 6 bases from V and 4 bases from J; bases unmatched to any gene: 9. The length of the CDR3 is 16 residues. CDR1 and CDR2 (germline): MNHEY, SMNVEV (reference sequence). The CDR3 bases are TGTGCCAGCAGCGCCCCTAGCGGGAGTAGATACAATGAGCAGTTCTTC. Its protein product is CASSAPSGSRYNEQFF.

The chain links TRBV9 to TRBJ2-7; tentatively, D is TRBD2 (5 bases). From germline, CDR1 is SGDLS and CDR2 YYNGEE. The germline V and J ends were trimmed by 4 bases and 2 bases, with 10 bases remaining between them. CDR3 size: 13 residues. CDR3 in DNA: TGTGCCAGCAGCCCGACGGGGACCTACGAGCAGTACTTC. Protein product: CASSPTGTYEQYF.

The chain has TRBV5-4 and TRBJ2-3; 9 bases line up with TRBD1. Trimming took 1 base from V and 6 from J; bases not matched to a gene: 6. Germline assignment: CDR1 SGHNT and CDR2 YYREEE (reference sequence). This CDR3 has 15 residues. The CDR3 reads CASSLMGTGTDTQYF. CDR3 DNA: TGTGCCAGCAGCTTGATGGGGACAGGGACCGATACGCAGTATTTT.

The chain is built from TRBV4-2 and TRBJ2-7; D remains ambiguous. This CDR3 spans 14 amino acids. Trimming took 2 bases from V and 3 from J, leaving 11 bases between them. Germline V lookup: CDR1 LGHNA, CDR2 YNFKEQ. CDR3: CASSQIEIGYEQYF. The DNA of the CDR3 is TGTGCCAGCAGCCAAATTGAGATCGGCTACGAGCAGTACTTC.

This clone was counted a few times. The V and J genes are TRBV29-1 and TRBJ1-3; 7 nucleotides line up with TRBD1. This CDR3 spans 12 amino acids. Losses at the gene ends were 7 bases for V and 2 bases for J; bases not matched to a gene: 2. Per the germline V gene, CDR1 is SQVTM and CDR2 is ANQGSEA. Here the CDR3 reads CSGQGAGNTIYF. The CDR3 coding sequence is TGCAGCGGCCAGGGGGCTGGAAACACCATATATTTT.

This chain links TRBV18 with TRBJ2-3; D is possibly TRBD2 (6 bases). Germline loops: CDR1 KGHSH, CDR2 LQKENI. Trimming cost V 6 bases and J 2 bases, with 9 bases left between them. The CDR3 is 13 residues long. CDR3 in DNA: TGTGCCAGCTCCAGCGGGTACACAGATACGCAGTATTTT. Protein sequence: CASSSGYTDTQYF.

The chain links TRBV19 to TRBJ2-2; TRBD1 aligns across 7 bases. CDR1 and CDR2 (germline): LNHDA, SQIVND (reference sequence). V shed 3 bases, J shed 2 bases, and the junction held 3 bases outside the gene matches. The CDR3 covers 15 residues. For the CDR3, the DNA is TGTGCCAGTAGTATCGGGACAGCAAACACCGGGGAGCTGTTTTTT. This translates into CASSIGTANTGELFF.

This clone was seen only once. The V and J genes are TRBV19 and TRBJ1-4; 12 bases fit TRBD1. V lost 5 bases, J lost 5 bases, and 9 bases stayed unmatched. The CDR3 consists of 17 residues. Germline V gene sequence: CDR1 LNHDA, CDR2 SQIVND (reference sequence). CDR3 sequence reads: CASSRRDRGRENEKLFF. CDR3 bases: TGTGCCAGTAGTCGCCGGGACAGGGGGCGCGAAAATGAAAAACTGTTTTTT.

The rearrangement uses TRBV6-1 and TRBJ1-6; D might be TRBD1 (6 bases). This CDR3 spans 15 amino acids. CDR1 and CDR2 from the germline V gene are MNHNS and SASEGT. With 0 bases removed from V and 6 bases from J, the gap between germline ends came to 9 bases. The CDR3 is CASSEADSFNSPLHF. CDR3 sequence (DNA): TGTGCCAGCAGTGAAGCGGACAGTTTTAATTCACCCCTCCACTTT.

The chain recombines TRBV5-4 with TRBJ2-7; 12 nucleotides align to TRBD2. J gave up 6 bases and V 4 bases, and 8 bases lay outside the gene matches. Germline V gene lookup returns CDR1 SGHNT and CDR2 YYREEE (reference sequence). This CDR3 spans 15 amino acids. This chain's CDR3 is CASSRTSGKVAEQYF. CDR3 bases: TGTGCCAGCAGCCGGACTAGCGGGAAGGTGGCCGAGCAGTACTTC.

This chain connects TRBV3-1 (or the pseudogene TRBV3-2) to TRBJ2-1; the match to TRBD1 covers 7 bases. With 3 bases clipped from V and 6 bases from J, the junction kept 8 bases outside the gene matches. The CDR3 extends over 15 amino acids. CDR1 and CDR2 (germline): LGHDT, YNNKEL (reference sequence). The CDR3 nucleotides read TGTGCCAGCAGCCAGGGGGCAGGGGGTGGCAATGAGCAGTTCTTC. Protein: CASSQGAGGGNEQFF.

This clone was seen many times. This chain uses TRBV4-1 with TRBJ1-3; D remains ambiguous. The V and J ends lost 4 bases and 0 bases respectively, with 10 bases between them. CDR3 length: 15 amino acids. Germline loops: CDR1 MGHRA, CDR2 YSYEKL. This CDR3 reads CASSPTENSGNTIYF. The CDR3, as DNA: TGCGCCAGCAGCCCGACGGAGAACTCTGGAAACACCATATATTTT.

V and J are TRBV2 and TRBJ2-2, with 7 positions matching TRBD2. In germline, CDR1 is SNHLY, CDR2 FYNNEI. Unmatched junction bases numbered 3, after V lost 6 bases and J lost 2 bases. The CDR3 sequence is 14 residues long. The CDR3 DNA reads as TGTGCCAGCAGGCCGGGACTAAACACCGGGGAGCTGTTTTTT. As protein: CASRPGLNTGELFF. The full variable domain, with the rest looked up from reference TRBV2 and TRBJ2-2, is EPEVTQTPSHQVTQMGQEVILRCVPISNHLYFYWYRQILGQKVEFLVSFYNNEISEKSEIFDDQFSVERPDGSNFTLKIRSTKLEDSAMYFCASRPGLNTGELFFGEGSRLTVL.

This clone was counted a few times. The chain combines TRBV18 with TRBJ1-2; D is unclear. Germline V gene sequence: CDR1 KGHSH, CDR2 LQKENI. V dropped 1 base and J dropped 5 bases, with 5 bases sitting between them. The CDR3 is 12 amino acids. The CDR3 loop is CASSPQEYGYTF. The CDR3 DNA reads TGTGCCAGCTCACCACAAGAGTATGGCTACACCTTC.

The chain uses TRBV6-5 and TRBJ2-1; 12 nucleotides agree with TRBD2. CDR1 MNHEY and CDR2 SVGAGI come from the germline V gene. This CDR3 comprises 15 residues. Trimming at V came to 5 bases and at J to 3 bases, leaving 2 bases not matched to a gene. The CDR3 spells CASSKLAGGYNEQFF. DNA for the CDR3: TGTGCCAGCAGTAAACTAGCGGGAGGCTACAATGAGCAGTTCTTC.

The rearrangement uses TRBV19 and TRBJ1-2; 8 positions agree with TRBD1. This CDR3 has 13 residues. J was trimmed by 6 bases and V by 5 bases; bases with no gene match: 5. The germline CDR1 and CDR2 sequences are LNHDA and SQIVND (reference sequence). The CDR3 loop reads CASSLDRANGYTF. The CDR3 region has the DNA TGTGCCAGTAGTCTGGACAGGGCCAATGGCTACACCTTC.